The TCR beta chain described here comes from a study of blood T cell repertoires in COVID-19 (dated by TCRdb to the early 2020s). Regarding the research as a whole: Samples covering the acute and convalescent phases of COVID-19 were provided by collaborators in the United States, Italy and Spain. The material from the prospective study consisted of cDNA or gDNA derived from T cells, B-cell-depleted T cells, or PBMCs. Deeply sampled blood TCRbeta repertoires from subjects exposed to, actively infected with, or recovered from COVID-19 were included in the dataset. The repertoires were released in a freely available public database intended as a resource for research on the immune response to SARS-CoV-2. Samples came from the ongoing ImmuneRACE study (first 160 participants) plus 1,254 subjects from 6 global collaborators. Nearly every sample came with metadata listing a de-identified subject ID, COVID-19 status, age in years and sex. Where HLA class I and class II types were available, the types were taken from metadata supplied by the sample provider, not from assay-based typing. On the study overall, not on this receptor specifically: Clinical and demographic metadata were provided uncurated, with the amount varying by source and participant.

This clone appeared a single time. Its antigen is still unknown. The junction departs from the called germline gene at one end, perhaps through a read error. Sequences LNHDA (CDR1) and SQIVND (CDR2) are obtained from the germline V gene (reference sequence). Its CDR3 holds 14 amino acids, cysteine through phenylalanine. Just the 42-base CDR3 DNA is kept, in frame starting at base 1. The collaborating institutions used their own protocols to collect whole blood in K2EDTA tubes. For TCRbeta analysis, collaborators shipped samples in one of three forms: frozen whole blood, isolated PBMCs, or DNA extracted from either of those sample types. TCRbeta CDR3 regions were amplified from genomic DNA using the immunoSEQ Assay, a bias-controlled multiplex PCR. Turning to the authors' computational methods: The number of nucleated cells in each sample was estimated by amplification of reference gene primers within the assay. To quantify the absolute abundance of each unique TCRbeta CDR3 rearrangement, sequence reads were collapsed and filtered. Productive Simpson clonality was computed per sample as the square root of Simpson's diversity index over productive rearrangements. TCRdb provides this immuneACCESS table in a form limited to in-frame rearrangements. Some clones are lacking; in checked studies, under half of them reflect an unresolved V gene, and why the rest are absent is not known. The D gene and trimming were derived from the DNA, and the V and J assignments and clone size from that table. The sample yields about 24,000 clones; around 86% were counted once. The top ten hold around 30% of the sample.

Sequences were obtained from peripheral blood. Recombination joined TRBV19 with TRBJ1-2, and TRBD1 aligns with 8 junction nucleotides. This TCR derives from a human donor with active COVID-19. The donor label of this sample is uncertain. The sequence in DNA is TGTGCCAGTAGTAAGGACAGGGACCTCTATGGCCACACCTTC. The translation is CASSKDRDLYGHTF.